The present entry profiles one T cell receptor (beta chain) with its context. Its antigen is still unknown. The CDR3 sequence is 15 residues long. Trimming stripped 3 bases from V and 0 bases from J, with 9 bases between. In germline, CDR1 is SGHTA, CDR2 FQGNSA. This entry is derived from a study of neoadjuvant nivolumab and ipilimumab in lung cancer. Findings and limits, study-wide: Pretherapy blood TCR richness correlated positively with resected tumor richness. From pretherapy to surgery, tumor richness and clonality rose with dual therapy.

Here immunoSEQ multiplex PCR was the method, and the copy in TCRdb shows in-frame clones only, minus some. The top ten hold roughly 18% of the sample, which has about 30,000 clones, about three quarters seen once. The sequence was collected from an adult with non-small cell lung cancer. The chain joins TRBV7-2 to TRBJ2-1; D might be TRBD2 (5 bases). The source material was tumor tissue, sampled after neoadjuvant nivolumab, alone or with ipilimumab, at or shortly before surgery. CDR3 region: CASSFRGGSYNEQFF. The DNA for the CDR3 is TGTGCCAGCAGCTTCCGCGGAGGCTCCTACAATGAGCAGTTCTTC.